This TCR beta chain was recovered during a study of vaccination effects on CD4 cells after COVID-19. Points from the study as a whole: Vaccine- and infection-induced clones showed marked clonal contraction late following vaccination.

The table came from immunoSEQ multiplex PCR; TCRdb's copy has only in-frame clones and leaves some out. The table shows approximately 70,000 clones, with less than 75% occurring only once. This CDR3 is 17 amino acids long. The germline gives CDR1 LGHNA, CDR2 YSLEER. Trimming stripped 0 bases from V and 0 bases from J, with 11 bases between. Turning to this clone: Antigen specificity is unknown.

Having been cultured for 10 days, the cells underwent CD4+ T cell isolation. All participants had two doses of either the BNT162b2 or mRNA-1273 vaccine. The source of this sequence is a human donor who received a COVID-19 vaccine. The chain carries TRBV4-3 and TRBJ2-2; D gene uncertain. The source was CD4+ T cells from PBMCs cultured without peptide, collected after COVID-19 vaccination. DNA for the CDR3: TGCGCCAGCAGCCAAGAAATGCGGTCCGCGAACACCGGGGAGCTGTTTTTT. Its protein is CASSQEMRSANTGELFF.